This passage covers 23 T cell receptor beta chains from one sample sequenced in a study of blood T cell repertoires in COVID-19. Sequencing was performed with immunoSEQ multiplex PCR; in TCRdb, only in-frame clones are kept and a portion is missing. The sample yields about 200,000 clones, roughly 73% seen once. The sample comprised peripheral blood. These receptor sequences come from a woman at least 80 years old with active or convalescent COVID-19.

The chain has TRBV10-1 and TRBJ2-5, with TRBD2 matching over 8 bases. The CDR3 runs 15 residues. V lost 2 bases, J lost 1 base, and 3 bases stayed unmatched. CDR1 is WNHNN, CDR2 SYGVQD, per germline (reference sequence). CDR3 protein: CASSEAGGIQETQYF. CDR3 coding DNA: TGCGCCAGCAGTGAGGCGGGGGGAATCCAAGAGACCCAGTACTTC.

The genes are TRBV16 and TRBJ2-2; D is undetermined. This CDR3 has 16 residues. V was cut by 2 bases and J by 4 bases, with 14 bases left in between. The germline V gene encodes CDR1 KGHSY and CDR2 FQNENV. The CDR3: CASSQGPGTSTGELFF. The DNA for the CDR3 is TGTGCCAGCAGCCAAGGGCCCGGAACCTCCACCGGGGAGCTGTTTTTT.

The CDR3 here is CASSSGGNTGELFF. In DNA, the CDR3 is TGTGCCAGCAGCTCCGGGGGGAACACCGGGGAGCTGTTTTTT. This chain uses TRBV7-3 with TRBJ2-2, with D possibly matching TRBD2 (6 bases). Germline CDR1 and CDR2: SGHTA and FQGTGA. This CDR3 has 14 amino acids. The V end lost 4 bases, the J end lost 1 base, and 7 bases lay between the germline ends.

This clone is a singleton in its sample. This chain joins TRBV6-1 and TRBJ1-3; D unclear. The germline gives CDR1 MNHNS, CDR2 SASEGT. The CDR3 runs to 15 residues. V was pared by 3 bases and J by 0 bases, with 9 bases between. The CDR3 loop is CASSDSQFSGNTIYF. Written as DNA, the CDR3 is TGTGCCAGCAGTGACAGTCAGTTCTCTGGAAACACCATATATTTT.

The chain uses TRBV6-5 and TRBJ1-4; unclear D gene. The germline CDR1 and CDR2 sequences are MNHEY and SVGAGI. V shed 7 bases and J shed 2 bases, with 14 bases lying between them. The CDR3 is made up of 15 amino acids. The CDR3 spells CASIEGIGTNEKLFF. The CDR3 bases are TGTGCCAGCATCGAGGGTATCGGCACTAATGAAAAACTGTTTTTT.

This sequence joins TRBV18 and TRBJ1-2, with 7 nucleotides matching TRBD1. Germline V gives CDR1 KGHSH, CDR2 LQKENI. The CDR3 is 14 amino acids. The junction had 5 bases not matched to a gene; V was cut back by 6 bases and J by 1 base. CDR3: CASSGTVFNYGYTF. The CDR3 DNA sequence: TGTGCCAGCTCCGGGACAGTCTTTAACTATGGCTACACCTTC.

This chain links TRBV3-1 (or the pseudogene TRBV3-2) with TRBJ2-3, with D possibly matching TRBD2 (5 bases). Trimming stripped 2 bases from V and 0 bases from J, with 12 bases between. Germline CDR1 and CDR2: LGHDT and YNNKEL (reference sequence). This CDR3 comprises 16 residues. The CDR3 reads CASSQSGKTSTDTQYF. For the CDR3, the DNA is TGTGCCAGCAGCCAATCGGGGAAGACTAGCACAGATACGCAGTATTTT.

The rearrangement joins TRBV5-1 to TRBJ2-1, with D possibly matching TRBD2 (6 bases). This CDR3 has 15 residues. Deletions cut 0 bases from V and 1 base from J, with 8 bases between. The germline CDR1 and CDR2 sequences are SGHRS and YFSETQ. The CDR3 DNA reads TGCGCCAGCAGCTTGGGTGGGGGGTCCTACAATGAGCAGTTCTTC. Translated: CASSLGGGSYNEQFF.

The chain couples TRBV7-2 to TRBJ1-1, with TRBD1 as a possible D gene (5 bases). V shed 2 bases and J shed 7 bases, with 5 bases lying between them. Per germline, CDR1 SGHTA and CDR2 FQGNSA. The CDR3 sequence is 11 residues long. CDR3 residues: CASSLRGEAFF. CDR3 sequence (DNA): TGTGCCAGCAGCTTAAGGGGTGAAGCTTTCTTT.

This clone was seen a single time. The rearrangement links TRBV4-2 to TRBJ2-7, with TRBD1 matching 8 bases. This CDR3 comprises 15 residues. Trimming took 0 bases from V and 4 from J; bases not matched to a gene: 5. CDR1 is LGHNA, CDR2 YNFKEQ, per germline. The CDR3 reads CASSQDGTGFYEQYF. The CDR3 DNA sequence: TGTGCCAGCAGCCAAGATGGGACAGGCTTTTACGAGCAGTACTTC.

This chain's CDR3 is CASSTDSQPDTQYF. The CDR3 DNA sequence: TGTGCCAGCAGTACTGACAGCCAACCAGATACGCAGTATTTT. The chain is built from TRBV9 and TRBJ2-3, with D tentatively TRBD1 (5 bases). Deletions cut 5 bases from V and 4 bases from J, with 14 bases between. Germline V gene lookup returns CDR1 SGDLS and CDR2 YYNGEE. CDR3 length: 14 amino acids.

This clone was counted only a few times. The J gene is TRBJ2-3, the V gene TRBV5-1; 7 nucleotides line up with TRBD1. The germline gives CDR1 SGHRS, CDR2 YFSETQ. The CDR3 spans 16 residues. Germline trimming cut 2 bases from V and 5 bases from J; bases unmatched to any gene: 11. CDR3 coding DNA: TGCGCCAGCAGCTTTCTAGGGACCCAGGGGGAAGATACGCAGTATTTT. Protein product: CASSFLGTQGEDTQYF.

The CDR3 sequence is CASSPQGVGSYGYTF. DNA for the CDR3: TGTGCCAGTAGCCCACAGGGGGTCGGTAGCTATGGCTACACCTTC. The chain joins TRBV19 to TRBJ1-2, with 8 bases lining up with TRBD1. This CDR3 is 15 amino acids long. From germline, CDR1 is LNHDA and CDR2 SQIVND (reference sequence). V was clipped by 6 bases and J by 4 bases; unmatched bases: 10. Combining the CDR3 with reference TRBV19 and TRBJ1-2 gives the whole variable domain DGGITQSPKYLFRKEGQNVTLSCEQNLNHDAMYWYRQDPGQGLRLIYYSQIVNDFQKGDIAEGYSVSREKKESFPLTVTSAQKNPTAFYLCASSPQGVGSYGYTFGSGTRLTVV.

The CDR3 sequence: CASRRRLAGGPNEQFF. CDR3 in DNA: TGTGCCAGCAGGCGGCGACTAGCGGGGGGGCCCAATGAGCAGTTCTTC. V gene TRBV27 combines with J gene TRBJ2-1; TRBD2 aligns across 14 bases. CDR1 and CDR2 (germline): MNHEY, SMNVEV (reference sequence). The CDR3 length is 16 residues. J was trimmed by 6 bases and V by 6 bases; bases with no gene match: 7.

The rearrangement joins TRBV28 to TRBJ2-4; 9 nucleotides match TRBD1. Germline V gives CDR1 MDHEN, CDR2 SYDVKM. The CDR3 has 14 amino acids. The V and J ends lost 6 bases and 6 bases, in that order; junction bases with no gene match: 6. CDR3 region: CASSRGTGPNIQYF. The CDR3 DNA reads as TGTGCCAGCAGCCGAGGGACAGGGCCAAACATTCAGTACTTC. The entire variable domain, with the rest obtained from reference TRBV28 and TRBJ2-4, is as follows: DVKVTQSSRYLVKRTGEKVFLECVQDMDHENMFWYRQDPGLGLRLIYFSYDVKMKEKGDIPEGYSVSREKKERFSLILESASTNQTSMYLCASSRGTGPNIQYFGAGTRLSVL.

The chain joins TRBV14 to TRBJ2-2, with D unresolved. The CDR3 loop spans 16 amino acids. In germline, CDR1 is SGHDN, CDR2 FVKESK. V was trimmed by 4 bases and J by 0 bases, leaving 12 bases between them. CDR3 DNA sequence: TGTGCCAGCAGCCCGTACAGAGCCGCGAACACCGGGGAGCTGTTTTTT. Translation: CASSPYRAANTGELFF.

The chain couples TRBV12-3 or TRBV12-4 to TRBJ2-7, with 10 positions matching TRBD1. V lost 6 bases, J lost 7 bases, and 6 bases stayed unmatched. There are 13 residues in the CDR3. The CDR3 nucleotides read TGTGCCAGCAGGTCCGGGACAGGGGTTGAGCAGTACTTC. Translating gives CASRSGTGVEQYF.

The chain is built from TRBV24-1 and TRBJ2-5, with 9 nucleotides matching TRBD1. CDR1 is KGHDR, CDR2 SFDVKD, per germline. The CDR3 has 15 residues. With 4 bases clipped from V and 4 bases from J, the junction kept 6 bases outside the gene matches. The CDR3 DNA reads TGTGCCACCAGTGACCAAGGACAGGGGAGAGAGACCCAGTACTTC. Encoded protein: CATSDQGQGRETQYF.

The chain combines TRBV11-2 with TRBJ1-6; unclear D gene. The V and J ends lost 1 base and 13 bases respectively, with 11 bases between them. This CDR3 has 13 amino acids. Per the germline V gene, CDR1 is SGHAT and CDR2 is FQNNGV. The CDR3 DNA sequence: TGTGCCAGCAGCTTAGTAGCCAGCGTTCCCCTCCACTTT. This translates into CASSLVASVPLHF.

The CDR3 DNA sequence: TGTGCTAGTGGTTTGAGCGGGGAAATCGGCGCTTTCTTT. It specifies CASGLSGEIGAFF. The J gene is TRBJ1-1, the V gene TRBV12-5; D gene ambiguous. V lost 2 bases and J lost 11, with 15 bases in between. CDR1 and CDR2 (germline): LGHNT, FRNRAP. The CDR3 has 13 residues.

The chain combines TRBV18 with TRBJ2-3, with D maybe TRBD1 (5 bases). The CDR3 runs 15 residues. With 2 bases removed from V and 6 bases from J, the gap between germline ends came to 15 bases. Germline V gene data show CDR1 as KGHSH and CDR2 as LQKENI. CDR3 DNA: TGTGCCAGCTCACCATTGGGGCAGGGATTGGATACGCAGTATTTT. Its protein product is CASSPLGQGLDTQYF.

This clone has just a few counts. The rearrangement joins TRBV2 to TRBJ2-7; possibly TRBD2 for D (5 bases). The CDR3 is 13 residues long. The germline CDR1 and CDR2 sequences are SNHLY and FYNNEI. V was clipped by 8 bases and J by 5 bases, with 16 bases between them. CDR3 region: CASSYVSENEQYF. CDR3 DNA sequence: TGTGCCAGCTCCTACGTTAGCGAGAACGAGCAGTACTTC.

This chain connects TRBV4-1 to TRBJ1-1; TRBD1 agrees at 9 bases. V dropped 5 bases and J dropped 5; count of bases not matched to a gene: 6. The CDR3 sequence is 14 residues long. The V gene's germline CDR1 is MGHRA and CDR2 YSYEKL. For the CDR3, the DNA is TGCGCCAGCAGCAGCCGGGACAGGGAAACTGAAGCTTTCTTT. Its protein is CASSSRDRETEAFF.